This TCR beta chain appears in the sequencing data of a study of vaccination and CD4 T cells after COVID-19. Study at large: Investigators stimulated cells with overlapping spike peptides drawn from SARS-CoV-2, HCoV-NL63, HCoV-OC43 and HCoV-229E.

Treatment specified: roughly 11-day PBMC culture with coronavirus spike peptide pools or control peptides (ViraFEST assay). Ahead of the COVID-19 pandemic (2011-2018), the CD4+ T cells of the unexposed donor were collected. As concerns this clonotype: What it recognizes is unknown.

Sequencing of DNA taken from cultured CD4+ T cells relied on the Oncomine TCR Beta short-read assay. One entry per CDR3 protein, called by TCRdb with MiXCR from the PCR reads. Of several thousand distinct CDR3 sequences detected, around 51% appear once; the ten largest clones hold about a quarter. Germline V gives CDR1 ENHRY, CDR2 SYGVKD. The length of the CDR3 is 12 residues. The trim removed 10 bases at V and 3 bases at J, leaving 5 bases unmatched. The sequence was collected from a human donor in good health. This chain uses TRBV10-3 with TRBJ2-5, with 7 positions matching TRBD2. The sequenced sample was CD4+ T cells from blood, cultured in vitro. CDR3 sequence (DNA): TGTGCCACCAAGCGGGAAGAAGAGACCCAGTACTTC. It yields the protein CATKREEETQYF.